Following are 5 T cell receptor beta chains from one sample sequenced in a study of blood T cell repertoires in COVID-19. The method was immunoSEQ multiplex PCR; TCRdb's version includes in-frame clones alone and lacks a portion of them. The sample records 260,000 or so clones, roughly 79% being singletons. Input material: peripheral blood. Receptor source: a woman of 80 years or more with COVID-19, enrolled during active disease.

The CDR3: CASSSAGSSIQYF. DNA for the CDR3: TGTGCCAGCAGCTCCGCGGGGTCGAGCATTCAGTACTTC. The gene calls are TRBV7-9 and TRBJ2-4, with a weak D call TRBD2 (6 bases). Germline CDR1 is SEHNR and CDR2 is FQNEAQ (reference sequence). CDR3 length equals 13 residues. V dropped 4 bases and J dropped 9 bases, with 13 bases sitting between them.

The chain couples TRBV5-6 to TRBJ1-2; 7 nucleotides match TRBD1. CDR1 is SGHDT, CDR2 YYEEEE, per germline. The trim removed 3 bases at V and 3 bases at J, leaving 11 bases unmatched. This CDR3 is 16 amino acids long. This CDR3 is CASSSSGTAAYYGYTF. The CDR3 nucleotides read TGTGCCAGCAGCTCGTCAGGGACAGCAGCATACTATGGCTACACCTTC.

The chain is built from TRBV5-3 and TRBJ2-1; the D gene is possibly TRBD2 (6 bases). TRBV5-3 is marked as an open reading frame, function uncertain. Trimming removed 2 bases at V and 0 bases at J, with 18 bases between. This CDR3 spans 18 amino acids. DNA of the CDR3: TGTGCCAGAAGCTTCGGGACTGAAGGTTCTAGCTCCTACAATGAGCAGTTCTTC. Amino acids: CARSFGTEGSSSYNEQFF.

V is TRBV9 and J is TRBJ1-1; 9 positions match TRBD1. Per germline, CDR1 SGDLS and CDR2 YYNGEE. V dropped 3 bases and J dropped 4; count of bases not matched to a gene: 4. This CDR3 is 14 amino acids long. CDR3 protein: CASSAQTGGTEAFF. The CDR3 coding sequence is TGTGCCAGCAGCGCGCAGACAGGGGGCACTGAAGCTTTCTTT.

The chain carries TRBV19 and TRBJ2-7; D is possibly TRBD2 (6 bases). Germline V gene lookup returns CDR1 LNHDA and CDR2 SQIVND (reference sequence). The CDR3 runs 15 residues. V shed 1 base and J shed 1 base, with 11 bases lying between them. The CDR3 nucleotides read TGTGCCAGTAGTATAGGGGCGGGATTGTCCTACGAGCAGTACTTC. It codes for CASSIGAGLSYEQYF.